The present entry profiles one T cell receptor (beta chain) with its context. The target antigen is unknown. One end of the junction fails to match germline, which may point to a read error. A second PCR of roughly 7 to 11 cycles used a sample-barcoded 5' primer and a J-beta primer mix. Template switching added a 12-random-nucleotide identifier to every cDNA molecule. Sequencing of every sample gave 3 million or more CDR3-containing paired-end reads. A single record per CDR3 protein comes from TCRdb applying MiXCR to the 5' RACE reads. The table lists 700,000 to 850,000 distinct CDR3 sequences, less than 70% of them singletons. The data derive from a study of blood T cells in healthy people across ages. Germline loops: CDR1 PRHDT, CDR2 FYEKMQ (reference sequence). The CDR3 has 15 residues. No fewer than 6 micrograms of total RNA were isolated from every sample. The study's findings and limits: TCR beta diversity correlated strongly with naive T cell percentage.

Sequenced: blood. The TCR was taken from an older man in good health. V is TRBV13 and J is TRBJ2-4; the match to TRBD2 covers 7 bases. CDR3 protein: CASSLWAGEENEQCF. The CDR3 bases are TGTGCCAGCAGCTTATGGGCGGGAGAGGAGAACGAGCAGTGCTTC.